Sequencing of this T cell receptor (beta chain) was carried out in a study of blood T cell repertoires in COVID-19. Looking at the study overall: The United States, Italy and Spain provided the acute and convalescent COVID-19 samples.

Looked up from germline, CDR1 is MNHEY and CDR2 is SMNVEV (reference sequence). V lost 0 bases to trimming and J lost 4 bases; unmatched junction nucleotides: 3. CDR3 size: 15 residues. Produced via immunoSEQ multiplex PCR; TCRdb's table is partial and in-frame only. The sample has 150,000 to 200,000 clones, 82% seen once; the top ten hold less than 9.5%. Patients at the Seattle site were enrolled during active infection and followed longitudinally. The source of this sequence is a woman aged 55-69 years with COVID-19, enrolled during active disease. J is TRBJ2-7 and V is TRBV27, with TRBD1 identical over 10 bases. Sequencing was carried out using peripheral blood. CDR3: CASSLSGTGAYEQYV. In DNA, the CDR3 is TGTGCCAGCAGTTTATCCGGGACAGGGGCGTACGAGCAGTACGTC.